Detailed here is one T cell receptor beta chain. This receptor's antigen is unknown. No base quality information exists; no much larger clone differs at one position. The immunoSEQ Assay was used to sequence TCRbeta CDR3 regions. After extraction, genomic DNA underwent amplification by bias-controlled multiplex PCR, followed by high-throughput sequencing. The original methods were these. To quantify the absolute abundance of every unique TCRbeta CDR3 region, sequences were collapsed and filtered. T cell fraction was estimated by normalizing TCRbeta template counts to usable DNA, which was measured by amplifying reference genes present in all nucleated cells. Repertoire TCRs were annotated as SARS-CoV-2-specific when V gene, CDR3 amino acid sequence and J gene were exactly matched to a known reactive TCR set. The reference SARS-CoV-2 TCR set was obtained from MIRA and was filtered for enrichment in COVID-19-positive ImmuneCODE repertoires, whereby public or cross-reactive TCRs were removed. Using the MIRA antigens, annotated TCRs were further analysed by specific ORF or by position within an ORF. Breadth was defined as the number of annotated unique rearrangements divided by the total number of unique productive rearrangements, and depth was defined as the summed frequency of the annotated unique rearrangements. TCR breadth was compared between groups using two-sided Wilcoxon rank-sum tests. TCRdb re-hosts the immuneACCESS table, in-frame sequences only. Its copies lack some clones; in the studies checked, an unresolved V gene accounts for under half of them, and the cause for the rest is not known. The V and J calls and clone size were taken over from that table, and D and trimming were inferred from the DNA. The sample profile shows 350,000 to 450,000 clones; 83% of them were found once. Together, the top ten hold almost 7.5% of the sample.

Interpreted using the paper, the treatment or condition label stands for: 19 received Ad26.COV2.S at low or high dose, single or two shots; five or six received placebo; per-sample allocation not given. Repertoires of vaccine and placebo recipients were sequenced from samples taken on day 63 after the first injection. Between 29 July and 7 August 2020, Cohort 1b enrolled 20 to 30 adults aged 18-55 years at one site in Boston, USA. Ad26.COV2.S consisted of a replication-incompetent adenovirus type 26 vector by which a prefusion-stabilized SARS-CoV-2 spike protein from the original Wuhan strain was expressed. The germline V gene supplies CDR1 SGDLS and CDR2 YYNGEE. The CDR3 goes from the cysteine to the phenylalanine over 19 residues. The sequence is cut down to CDR3 DNA, 57 bases in frame from base 1. Clipping removes 1 base from V and 0 bases from J, with 7 as the unmatched junction base count. The data were obtained in a study of Ad26.COV2.S vaccination and SARS-CoV-2 variants (dated by TCRdb to about 2021). Regarding the study in general: Donors in the vaccine arm were drawn from COV1001, a multicentre, randomized, double-blind, placebo-controlled phase I-IIa trial testing Ad26.COV2.S in healthy adults. Ad26.COV2.S was administered intramuscularly at 5 x 10^10 or 1 x 10^11 viral particles, either as a single shot or as two shots given 56 days apart. Throughout the experiments and outcome assessment, investigators stayed blinded to trial group allocation. Trial participants were randomized into five groups of five, in which low-dose or high-dose Ad26.COV2.S was given once or twice, or placebo was given on both occasions. A total of some 30 samples were included in the TCR-sequenced set, comprising around 19 Ad26.COV2.S vaccine recipients, 5 placebo recipients and 8 SARS-CoV-2 convalescent individuals. TCRbeta repertoire sequencing was used to assess the specificity and breadth of SARS-CoV-2-reactive T cell receptors after Ad26.COV2.S vaccination.

Broad study findings and their caveats: Vaccine and placebo recipients had comparable non-spike TCR breadth, which fits with the vaccine containing only spike. Spike-specific TCR breadth was higher in Ad26.COV2.S recipients than in placebo recipients (P = 0.0014). According to the authors, total T cell responses may have been underestimated by the TCR breadth and depth analyses. Comparing responses between vaccine doses or regimens was not something the study was powered to do. Substantial breadth of spike-specific CD8+ and CD4+ T cell responses was reported after vaccination.

The receptor was isolated from a person between 18 and 59 years old who received the Ad26.COV2.S COVID-19 vaccine or a placebo. The source was peripheral blood, collected in a trial of Ad26.COV2.S vaccine versus placebo. The chain links TRBV9 with TRBJ2-2; 12 of the junction bases match TRBD2. The sequenced DNA is TGTGCCAGCAGCGTAAAGGCCCTAGCGGGGGGGCCGAACACCGGGGAGCTGTTTTTT. It specifies CASSVKALAGGPNTGELFF.